This T cell receptor beta chain was sequenced in a study of shared clonotypes between healthy human individuals. Study observations and caveats: Between a few donors, naive CD4 clonotypes were shared at a level of approximately 5%.

The assay was run at deep level. Method: immunoSEQ multiplex PCR; TCRdb's copy keeps in-frame clones and lacks some. The sample yields over a million clones, about 96% seen once. V lost 5 bases and J lost 3; bases outside the gene matches: 14. CDR1 SGHVS and CDR2 FQNEAQ come from the germline V gene. The CDR3 totals 17 residues. Of note for this clone: As yet, its antigen is unknown.

Sequenced material: naive CD4+ T cells sorted from blood. The subset: CD45RA+ positively selected. The chain joins TRBV7-8 to TRBJ1-2; 8 bases line up with TRBD1. This clonotype was sampled from a man aged 25-45 years in good health. This CDR3 reads CASSEDSRQGIHYGYTF. Written as DNA, the CDR3 is TGTGCCAGCAGCGAAGACTCCCGACAGGGGATTCACTATGGCTACACCTTC.